This entry describes one TCR beta chain. Its antigen is undetermined. Primers used in a second PCR of about 6 to 11 cycles were a sample-barcoded 5' primer and a J-beta primer mix. Each CDR3 protein is one row after TCRdb ran MiXCR on the 5' RACE reads. The repertoire holds just over 1 million distinct CDR3 sequences, 35% to 50% seen once, with about 20% in the top ten. This specimen belongs to a study of blood T cells in healthy people across ages. General observations from the study: In long-lived donors, naive CD4+ cell counts and diversity exceeded those of aged donors.

Trimming stripped 0 bases from V and 7 bases from J, with 14 bases between. Germline lookup yields CDR1 SGDLS and CDR2 YYNGEE. The CDR3 runs to 15 residues. V is TRBV9 and J is TRBJ2-1; possible D gene TRBD2, 6 bases. This clonotype was obtained from a woman aged 60-70 years in good health. Sequenced input: blood. The CDR3 DNA reads TGTGCCAGCAGCGTAGCGGGAGCTTCCGTAAATGAGCAGTTCTTC. It encodes CASSVAGASVNEQFF.